This TCR beta chain was sequenced during a study of control samples from healthy donors and cancer patients. This CDR3 has 14 residues. V dropped 2 bases and J dropped 7 bases, with 14 bases sitting between them. The V gene's germline CDR1 is WSHSY and CDR2 SAAADI. The protocol was immunoSEQ multiplex PCR, while the TCRdb copy is restricted to in-frame clones and leaves out a portion. The sample lists around 140,000 clones; roughly nine tenths were seen once. This clone was seen once. The sample taken for sequencing was blood. The origin of this receptor is a man aged 18-30 years in good health. The chain has TRBV10-2 and TRBJ1-2; D might be TRBD1 (5 bases). In nucleotides, the CDR3 is TGCGCCAGCAGTGAGGTCGGCAGAGGGGCTGGCTACACCTTC. This sequence encodes CASSEVGRGAGYTF.